Following are 14 T cell receptor beta chains from one sample sequenced in a study of early T cells in non-severe SARS-CoV-2 infection. In TCRdb, the 5' RACE reads were re-called with MiXCR into one record per CDR3 protein. The sample lists 90,000 to 130,000 distinct CDR3 sequences, around 10% occurring once. Source material: whole blood. These TCRs come from an adult who was a healthcare worker with PCR-confirmed SARS-CoV-2 infection or an uninfected control (not recorded which).

This clonotype was found a few times. The chain joins TRBV7-2 to TRBJ1-5; the D is unclear. Per germline, CDR1 SGHTA and CDR2 FQGNSA. This CDR3 is built from 14 residues. V was clipped by 1 base and J by 7 bases, with 11 bases between them. CDR3 residues: CASSLVRFRQPQHF. DNA for the CDR3: TGTGCCAGCAGCTTAGTTCGGTTCCGGCAGCCCCAGCATTTT.

This clonotype was observed many times. The J gene is TRBJ1-5, the V gene TRBV2; no clear D gene. Per germline, CDR1 SNHLY and CDR2 FYNNEI. The CDR3 is made up of 17 amino acids. Deletions cut 0 bases from V and 6 bases from J, with 18 bases between. CDR3 coding DNA: TGTGCCAGCAGTGAAGCGAGTGGGCAGGAATTAGGTCAGCCCCAGCATTTT. Amino acids: CASSEASGQELGQPQHF. Together with reference TRBV2 and TRBJ1-5, the CDR3 gives the full variable domain: EPEVTQTPSHQVTQMGQEVILRCVPISNHLYFYWYRQILGQKVEFLVSFYNNEISEKSEIFDDQFSVERPDGSNFTLKIRSTKLEDSAMYFCASSEASGQELGQPQHFGDGTRLSIL.

The chain's CDR3 is CAIEERGGTDTQYF. In DNA form, the CDR3 reads TGTGCCATCGAAGAGCGGGGGGGCACAGATACGCAGTATTTT. The chain has TRBV10-3 and TRBJ2-3; 9 nucleotides line up with TRBD2. The CDR3 spans 14 residues. The V and J ends lost 8 bases and 1 base, in that order; junction bases with no gene match: 4. Germline assignment: CDR1 ENHRY and CDR2 SYGVKD.

This clonotype came up many times. The chain employs TRBV19 and TRBJ1-5; 9 bases align to TRBD1. Germline V gene data show CDR1 as LNHDA and CDR2 as SQIVND (reference sequence). V was pared by 4 bases and J by 6 bases, with 10 bases of the junction left unmatched. The CDR3 contains 16 residues. Written as DNA, the CDR3 is TGTGCCAGTAGTAGCAAATGGACAGGGGCGGGTCAGCCCCAGCATTTT. This translates into CASSSKWTGAGQPQHF.

Only a few counts were recorded for this clonotype. The gene calls are TRBV5-1 and TRBJ1-1, with no clear D. V lost 4 bases, J lost 1 base, and 14 bases lay in between. Germline V gives CDR1 SGHRS, CDR2 YFSETQ. CDR3 length: 15 amino acids. CDR3 nucleotide sequence: TGCGCCAGCAGCCTCCCTTTCTTCGGGAACACTGAAGCTTTCTTT. Protein product: CASSLPFFGNTEAFF.

This clonotype has at least ten counts. This sequence joins TRBV5-4 and TRBJ2-1, with D unresolved. Germline V gives CDR1 SGHNT, CDR2 YYREEE (reference sequence). The V end was cut by 4 bases, the J end by 7 bases, with 15 bases between. The CDR3 is 14 amino acids. The CDR3 nucleotides read TGTGCCAGCAGCCCGAGACCTCTAGAGAATGAGCAGTTCTTC. It specifies CASSPRPLENEQFF.

Ten or more counts support this clonotype. This rearrangement joins TRBV4-1 to TRBJ2-1, with TRBD2 matching 9 bases. With V trimmed by 0 bases and J by 15 bases, 12 bases remained unmatched. From germline, CDR1 is MGHRA and CDR2 YSYEKL. CDR3 length: 15 amino acids. DNA of the CDR3: TGCGCCAGCAGCCAAGAAGGCGGGGGGGTAATCGAACGGTTCTTC. Amino acids: CASSQEGGGVIERFF.

Ten or more counts support this clonotype. The chain employs TRBV11-3 and TRBJ2-1, with D possibly TRBD1 on 6 matching bases. The CDR3 consists of 17 residues. Germline CDR1 SGHNT, CDR2 YENEEA. Trimming removed 0 bases at V and 2 bases at J, with 14 bases between. The CDR3 protein is CASSLDSTGRPYNEQFF. The CDR3 coding sequence is TGTGCCAGCAGCTTAGATAGTACAGGGAGACCCTACAATGAGCAGTTCTTC.

The rearrangement uses TRBV28 and TRBJ2-7; no firm D call. The germline V gene has CDR1 MDHEN and CDR2 SYDVKM. The length of the CDR3 is 11 residues. Between the trimmed V and J ends, which lost 4 bases and 5 bases, there was a span of 6 bases. The CDR3 sequence is CASSSLNEQYF. As DNA, the CDR3 is TGTGCCAGCAGTTCCCTGAACGAGCAGTACTTC.

The chain joins TRBV27 to TRBJ2-7; TRBD2 is a possible D gene (6 bases). From germline, CDR1 is MNHEY and CDR2 SMNVEV (reference sequence). Trimming cost V 6 bases and J 3 bases, with 21 bases left between them. The CDR3 has 16 amino acids. The CDR3 sequence: CASRRGGVLPHYEQYF. Written as DNA, the CDR3 is TGTGCCAGCAGGAGAGGAGGGGTTCTTCCCCACTACGAGCAGTACTTC.

The genes are TRBV11-2 and TRBJ2-2; no definite D call. Germline CDR1 SGHAT, CDR2 FQNNGV. CDR3 length equals 12 residues. V was clipped by 5 bases and J by 6 bases, with 7 bases between them. The CDR3 loop reads CASSPFAGELFF. The CDR3, as DNA: TGTGCCAGCAGCCCCTTCGCCGGGGAGCTGTTTTTT.

This clonotype turned up a few times. This chain uses TRBV5-6 with TRBJ1-5; TRBD1 agrees at 9 bases. This CDR3 is built from 16 residues. Germline loops: CDR1 SGHDT, CDR2 YYEEEE. The junction had 5 bases not matched to a gene; V was cut back by 4 bases and J by 0 bases. The CDR3 sequence: CASSRTGGLSNQPQHF. CDR3 DNA sequence: TGTGCCAGCAGCCGTACAGGGGGCCTTAGCAATCAGCCCCAGCATTTT.

This clonotype was recorded at least ten times. J is TRBJ1-1 and V is TRBV29-1; 7 bases match TRBD1. The length of the CDR3 is 12 residues. V gave up 6 bases and J gave up 8 bases; unmatched junction bases: 9. Germline V gene lookup returns CDR1 SQVTM and CDR2 ANQGSEA. This CDR3 is CSVGVGGGEAFF. DNA of the CDR3: TGCAGCGTGGGCGTAGGGGGCGGGGAAGCTTTCTTT.

This clonotype turned up a few times. V usage is TRBV7-6 and J usage is TRBJ1-3; TRBD1 matches 7 bases. The CDR3 has 16 residues. Per germline, CDR1 SGHVS and CDR2 FNYEAQ. Trimming at V came to 5 bases and at J to 0 bases, leaving 7 bases not matched to a gene. The CDR3 region is CASSVYRDSSGNTIYF. Here the CDR3 DNA reads TGTGCCAGCAGCGTCTACCGGGACAGCTCTGGAAACACCATATATTTT.